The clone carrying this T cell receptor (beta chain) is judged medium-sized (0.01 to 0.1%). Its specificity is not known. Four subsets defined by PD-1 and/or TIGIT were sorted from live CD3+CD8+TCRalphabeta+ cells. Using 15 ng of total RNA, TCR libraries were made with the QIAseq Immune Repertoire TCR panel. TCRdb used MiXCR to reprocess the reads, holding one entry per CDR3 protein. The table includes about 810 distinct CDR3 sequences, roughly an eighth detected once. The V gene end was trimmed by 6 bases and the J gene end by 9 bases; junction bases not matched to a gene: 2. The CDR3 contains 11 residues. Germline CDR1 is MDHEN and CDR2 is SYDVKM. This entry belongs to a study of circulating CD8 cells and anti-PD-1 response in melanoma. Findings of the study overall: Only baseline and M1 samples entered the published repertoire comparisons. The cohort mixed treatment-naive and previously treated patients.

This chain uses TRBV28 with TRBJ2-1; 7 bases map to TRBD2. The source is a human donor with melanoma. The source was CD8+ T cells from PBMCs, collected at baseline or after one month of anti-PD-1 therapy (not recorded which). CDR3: CASSTSVEQFF. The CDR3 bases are TGTGCCAGCAGCACTAGCGTTGAGCAGTTCTTC.